This TCR beta chain comes out of a study of control samples from healthy donors and cancer patients. Profiled with immunoSEQ multiplex PCR; TCRdb holds only in-frame clones, not every one. The table records about 140,000 clones, roughly nine tenths of them present only once. Trimming cost V 7 bases and J 3 bases; bases outside gene matches: 11. The CDR3 is 15 amino acids. Germline V lookup: CDR1 MNHEY, CDR2 SVGAGI. The sequenced material came from blood. The chain carries TRBV6-5 and TRBJ2-7; 8 bases agree with TRBD1. The source is a man between 18 and 35 years old in good health. In nucleotides, the CDR3 is TGTGCCAGCACCCTCTTAACAGGGGGAGGCTACGAGCAGTACTTC. Encoded protein: CASTLLTGGGYEQYF.